The next 20 T cell receptor beta chains were all read from a single sample in a study of lymphopenia after photon versus proton radiotherapy. TCRdb's table, derived via immunoSEQ multiplex PCR, lists solely in-frame clones and lacks some. The sample consists of around 63,000 clones, around 88% of them appearing once. The sequencing here drew on peripheral blood, taken from a patient treated with photon-based radiotherapy. These receptors all come from a man in his forties or fifties with gastric cancer.

This clone was seen only a few times. V gene TRBV30 combines with J gene TRBJ1-2; D possibly corresponds to TRBD1 (5 bases). The CDR3 runs to 11 residues. V dropped 5 bases and J dropped 8 bases, with 12 bases sitting between them. Germline values: CDR1 GTSNPN, CDR2 SVGIG (reference sequence). Here the CDR3 DNA reads TGTGCCTGGCAGGGCATGATCGGCTACACCTTC. It yields the protein CAWQGMIGYTF.

The V gene is TRBV2, the J gene TRBJ2-7, with a possible D match to TRBD2 (5 bases). Germline V gene lookup returns CDR1 SNHLY and CDR2 FYNNEI. CDR3 length equals 14 residues. The V and J ends lost 4 bases and 0 bases respectively, with 10 bases between them. Here the CDR3 DNA reads TGTGCCAGCAGTGTGGGAGCAAGCTCCTACGAGCAGTACTTC. Amino acid sequence: CASSVGASSYEQYF.

J is TRBJ2-5 and V is TRBV18, with D perhaps given as TRBD1 or TRBD2 (6 bases each). Between the trimmed V and J ends, which lost 1 base and 5 bases, there was a span of 14 bases. Germline V gives CDR1 KGHSH, CDR2 LQKENI. The CDR3 totals 15 residues. CDR3 loop: CASSPRVRGGETQYF. CDR3 bases: TGTGCCAGCTCACCACGGGTCAGGGGAGGTGAGACCCAGTACTTC.

Regarding this clone: At one end, the junction sequence differs from germline, possibly due to a read error. The chain couples TRBV7-7 to TRBJ2-7; 9 bases line up with TRBD1. CDR3 length: 15 residues. Germline V lookup: CDR1 SSHAT, CDR2 FNYEAQ (reference sequence). The CDR3 coding sequence is TGTGCTAGCAGCCCCGGGACAGGGCCCCTTTTCGAGCAGTACTTC. Translating gives CASSPGTGPLFEQYF. Looking up the rest from reference TRBV7-7 and TRBJ2-7 gives the full variable domain: GAGVSQSPRYKVTKRGQDVTLRCDPISSHATLYWYQQALGQGPEFLTYFNYEAQPDKSGLPSDRFSAERPEGSISTLTIQRTEQRDSAMYRCASSPGTGPLFEQYFGPGTRLTVT.

The chain links TRBV19 to TRBJ2-6; D could derive from TRBD1 or TRBD2 (5 bases each). Deletions cut 2 bases from V and 11 bases from J, with 7 bases between. The V gene's germline CDR1 is LNHDA and CDR2 SQIVND (reference sequence). The CDR3 totals 12 residues. CDR3 sequence: CASSILGDVLTF. As DNA, the CDR3 is TGTGCCAGTAGTATACTGGGGGACGTCCTGACTTTC.

V gene TRBV7-9 combines with J gene TRBJ2-1, with 8 bases matching TRBD1. The V gene end was trimmed by 6 bases and the J gene end by 7 bases; junction bases not matched to a gene: 5. The CDR3 has 13 residues. The germline gives CDR1 SEHNR, CDR2 FQNEAQ (reference sequence). Written as DNA, the CDR3 is TGTGCCAGCAGTCTCACAGGGGGTAATGAGCAGTTCTTC. Translation gives CASSLTGGNEQFF.

This chain links TRBV11-2 with TRBJ2-7; 8 bases agree with TRBD2. The V gene end was trimmed by 0 bases and the J gene end by 7 bases; junction bases not matched to a gene: 20. Germline values: CDR1 SGHAT, CDR2 FQNNGV. The CDR3 length is 19 residues. The CDR3 reads CASSLDFSGPMSGGDEQYF. The DNA for the CDR3 is TGTGCCAGCAGCTTAGATTTCTCGGGCCCAATGAGCGGGGGAGATGAGCAGTACTTC.

J is TRBJ1-1 and V is TRBV5-6; no definite D call. Germline V CDR1 and CDR2: SGHDT, YYEEEE. V was pared by 5 bases and J by 1 base, with 9 bases between. This CDR3 contains 13 residues. In DNA form, the CDR3 reads TGTGCCAGCAGAGCGGGCCCGAACACTGAAGCTTTCTTT. Its protein is CASRAGPNTEAFF.

V usage is TRBV30 and J usage is TRBJ2-5; D is ambiguous. The germline V gene has CDR1 GTSNPN and CDR2 SVGIG (reference sequence). The CDR3 is made up of 11 amino acids. The V end lost 4 bases, the J end lost 4 bases, and 7 bases lay between the germline ends. CDR3 amino acids: CAWTRGETQYF. In nucleotides, the CDR3 is TGTGCCTGGACTCGTGGAGAGACCCAGTACTTC. The whole variable domain, filled in from reference TRBV30 and TRBJ2-5, reads SQTIHQWPATLVQPVGSPLSLECTVEGTSNPNLYWYRQAAGRGLQLLFYSVGIGQISSEVPQNLSASRPQDRQFILSSKKLLLSDSGFYLCAWTRGETQYFGPGTRLLVL.

The rearrangement uses TRBV21-1 and TRBJ2-2. TRBV21-1 is tagged as a pseudogene. CDR3 length: 14 residues. This CDR3 is CASSKEKVAGELFF. The CDR3 coding sequence is TGTGCCAGCAGCAAAGAGAAGGTTGCGGGGGAGCTGTTTTTT.

The chain combines TRBV11-2 with TRBJ1-1; 8 bases align to TRBD1. The germline gives CDR1 SGHAT, CDR2 FQNNGV. The CDR3 loop spans 14 amino acids. Germline trimming cut 5 bases from V and 4 bases from J; bases unmatched to any gene: 6. This CDR3 reads CASSHTGGSTEAFF. In DNA, the CDR3 is TGTGCCAGCAGCCATACAGGGGGGAGCACTGAAGCTTTCTTT.

The genes are TRBV6-4 and TRBJ2-3, with TRBD2 matching over 12 bases. The trim removed 0 bases at V and 5 bases at J, leaving 3 bases unmatched. This CDR3 has 16 residues. Germline V lookup: CDR1 MRHNA, CDR2 SNTAGT. The CDR3: CASSDSPSGGVDTQYF. The CDR3 nucleotides read TGTGCCAGCAGTGACTCCCCTAGCGGGGGGGTAGATACGCAGTATTTT.

The chain joins TRBV30 to TRBJ1-4; D gene uncertain. This CDR3 spans 14 amino acids. V lost 1 base to trimming and J lost 8 bases, with 14 bases between them. Germline V gene data show CDR1 as GTSNPN and CDR2 as SVGIG (reference sequence). The CDR3 nucleotides read TGTGCCTGGAGTGCCCGGCCTGGCCGGGAAAAACTGTTTTTT. This codes for CAWSARPGREKLFF.

The genes are TRBV6-4 and TRBJ1-6, with 7 bases identical to TRBD1. Germline V lookup: CDR1 MRHNA, CDR2 SNTAGT. Trimming cost V 8 bases and J 10 bases; bases outside gene matches: 17. The CDR3 totals 16 residues. CDR3 amino acids: CASSAGGQTGSSPLHF. The CDR3 coding sequence is TGTGCCAGCTCTGCGGGGGGACAGACAGGGAGCTCACCCCTCCACTTT.

In its sample, this clone was seen once. The rearrangement links TRBV5-1 to TRBJ2-5, with 8 bases that match TRBD2. CDR3 length: 16 residues. J lost 4 bases, V lost 4 bases, and 12 bases had no gene match. CDR1 and CDR2 from the germline V gene are SGHRS and YFSETQ. CDR3 nucleotides: TGCGCCAGCAGCCTAGGACTAGCAGCGGGCGGAGAGACCCAGTACTTC. Translated, it gives CASSLGLAAGGETQYF.

In its sample, this clone was seen once. This sequence joins TRBV7-2 and TRBJ2-3; weak D call: TRBD2 (6 bases). CDR3 length: 14 residues. From germline, CDR1 is SGHTA and CDR2 FQGNSA. The V and J ends lost 5 bases and 4 bases respectively, with 13 bases between them. DNA of the CDR3: TGTGCCAGCAGCCTGGGGGGTCCCCCAGATACGCAGTATTTT. As protein: CASSLGGPPDTQYF. Drawing the rest from reference TRBV7-2 and TRBJ2-3, the complete variable domain is GAGVSQSPSNKVTEKGKDVELRCDPISGHTALYWYRQSLGQGLEFLIYFQGNSAPDKSGLPSDRFSAERTGGSVSTLTIQRTQQEDSAVYLCASSLGGPPDTQYFGPGTRLTVL.

This sequence joins TRBV7-2 and TRBJ1-1, with TRBD1 as a possible D gene (5 bases). V lost 5 bases and J 1 base, leaving 14 bases between the germline ends. The CDR3 extends over 15 amino acids. Germline V gives CDR1 SGHTA, CDR2 FQGNSA. The CDR3 sequence: CASSPSSDRNTEAFF. The CDR3 nucleotides read TGTGCCAGCAGCCCCAGTTCCGACAGGAACACTGAAGCTTTCTTT. Variable domain in full (rest from reference TRBV7-2 and TRBJ1-1): GAGVSQSPSNKVTEKGKDVELRCDPISGHTALYWYRQSLGQGLEFLIYFQGNSAPDKSGLPSDRFSAERTGGSVSTLTIQRTQQEDSAVYLCASSPSSDRNTEAFFGQGTRLTVV.

V is TRBV19 and J is TRBJ1-1, with D possibly matching TRBD1 (5 bases). The CDR3 has 14 amino acids. V dropped 1 base and J dropped 3 bases, with 9 bases sitting between them. CDR1 and CDR2 (germline): LNHDA, SQIVND (reference sequence). The CDR3 spells CASSIVGEYTEAFF. CDR3 in DNA: TGTGCCAGTAGTATAGTGGGGGAATACACTGAAGCTTTCTTT.

The chain carries TRBV2 and TRBJ1-2; D is unresolved. The CDR3 is 11 amino acids. V lost 3 bases and J 4 bases, leaving 3 bases between the germline ends. Germline V gene data show CDR1 as SNHLY and CDR2 as FYNNEI. The CDR3 nucleotides are TGTGCCAGCAGTGACGCCTATGGCTACACCTTC. As protein: CASSDAYGYTF.

The chain employs TRBV30 and TRBJ1-6, with 9 bases aligning to TRBD1. The V gene's germline CDR1 is GTSNPN and CDR2 SVGIG (reference sequence). CDR3 length: 15 amino acids. Trimming cost V 5 bases and J 10 bases; bases outside gene matches: 12. The CDR3 nucleotides are TGTGCCTGGGGGAGAGGACAGGGGAGTGGATCACCCCTCCACTTT. Its protein is CAWGRGQGSGSPLHF.